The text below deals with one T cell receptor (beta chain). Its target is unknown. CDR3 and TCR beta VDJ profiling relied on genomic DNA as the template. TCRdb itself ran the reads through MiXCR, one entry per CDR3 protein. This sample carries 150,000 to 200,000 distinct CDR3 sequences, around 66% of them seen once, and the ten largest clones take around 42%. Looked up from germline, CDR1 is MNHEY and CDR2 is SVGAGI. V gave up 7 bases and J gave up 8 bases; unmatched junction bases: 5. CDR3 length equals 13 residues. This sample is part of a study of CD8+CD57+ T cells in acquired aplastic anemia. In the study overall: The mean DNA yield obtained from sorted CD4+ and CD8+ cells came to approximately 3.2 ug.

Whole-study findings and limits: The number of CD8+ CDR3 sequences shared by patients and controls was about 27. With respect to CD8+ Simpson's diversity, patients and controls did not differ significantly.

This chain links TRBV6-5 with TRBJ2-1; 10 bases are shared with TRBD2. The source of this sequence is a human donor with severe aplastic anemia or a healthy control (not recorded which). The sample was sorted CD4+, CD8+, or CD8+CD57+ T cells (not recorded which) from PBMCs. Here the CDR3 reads CASNQRGGDEQFF. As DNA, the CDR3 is TGTGCCAGCAACCAGCGGGGGGGGGATGAGCAGTTCTTC.